These 5 T cell receptor beta chains share one sample of origin, sequenced in a study of blood T cell repertoires in COVID-19. Clones were read by immunoSEQ multiplex PCR, and TCRdb kept only the in-frame ones, dropping some. The table records approximately 320,000 clones, around 90% of them present only once. The sample taken for sequencing was PBMCs or T cells enriched from blood (not recorded which). These receptors were taken from a young woman who had recovered from COVID-19.

The genes are TRBV4-2 and TRBJ2-7; perhaps TRBD1 as D (6 bases). Trimming took 0 bases from V and 2 from J, leaving 8 bases between them. This CDR3 contains 14 residues. Per the germline V gene, CDR1 is LGHNA and CDR2 is YNFKEQ. In nucleotides, the CDR3 is TGTGCCAGCAGCCAAGAAACAGGGACCTACGAGCAGTACTTC. Translation gives CASSQETGTYEQYF.

The V and J genes are TRBV4-2 and TRBJ2-6, with 11 bases that match TRBD1. V was clipped by 2 bases and J by 1 base; unmatched bases: 7. The CDR3 contains 19 residues. The germline V gene has CDR1 LGHNA and CDR2 YNFKEQ. The DNA for the CDR3 is TGTGCCAGCAGCCAACGTTTGGGACAGGGGGTTTCTGGGGCCAACGTCCTGACTTTC. Encoded protein: CASSQRLGQGVSGANVLTF.

V usage is TRBV28 and J usage is TRBJ1-6; 8 nucleotides agree with TRBD1. CDR1 is MDHEN and CDR2 is SYDVKM in the germline V gene. This CDR3 spans 15 amino acids. V gave up 2 bases and J gave up 10 bases; unmatched junction bases: 7. The CDR3 bases are TGTGCCAGCAGTTTAGGGGACAGGTACAGATCACCCCTCCACTTT. Translating it yields CASSLGDRYRSPLHF. The full variable domain, with the rest looked up from reference TRBV28 and TRBJ1-6, is DVKVTQSSRYLVKRTGEKVFLECVQDMDHENMFWYRQDPGLGLRLIYFSYDVKMKEKGDIPEGYSVSREKKERFSLILESASTNQTSMYLCASSLGDRYRSPLHFGNGTRLTVT.

The chain carries TRBV7-3 and TRBJ2-1; weak D call: TRBD1 (5 bases). From germline, CDR1 is SGHTA and CDR2 FQGTGA. V dropped 2 bases and J dropped 6 bases, with 11 bases sitting between them. The CDR3 extends over 14 amino acids. CDR3 nucleotides: TGTGCCAGCAGCTTAGAAAGCCAGGGCAATGAGCAGTTCTTC. This translates into CASSLESQGNEQFF.

The V and J genes are TRBV27 and TRBJ2-2; 12 bases line up with TRBD1. The germline V gene has CDR1 MNHEY and CDR2 SMNVEV (reference sequence). After removal of 8 bases from V and 3 bases from J, the junction contained 4 bases not matched to a gene. The CDR3 length is 15 residues. CDR3 sequence reads: CASGDRGRYTGELFF. The CDR3 region has the DNA TGTGCCAGCGGGGACAGGGGGCGGTACACCGGGGAGCTGTTTTTT.